This T cell receptor beta chain was sequenced in a study of OX40 agonist ivuxolimab in advanced cancers. V was cut by 11 bases and J by 0 bases, with 10 bases left in between. Per the germline V gene, CDR1 is MNHNY and CDR2 is SVGAGI (reference sequence). The CDR3 consists of 13 residues. TCRdb's table, derived via immunoSEQ multiplex PCR, lists solely in-frame clones and lacks some. There are fewer than 95,000 clones in the sample; approximately 90% occur only once, and about 7.2% lies in the top ten. The sequence derives from an adult with an advanced solid tumor such as melanoma, head and neck, liver or kidney cancer. This sample comprised CD4+ or CD8+ T cells sorted from blood, obtained in a trial of the OX40 agonist ivuxolimab. The V gene is TRBV6-6, the J gene TRBJ2-2; tentatively, D is TRBD1 (6 bases). As DNA, the CDR3 is TGTGCCCATCAGGGGCCGAACACCGGGGAGCTGTTTTTT. Translated: CAHQGPNTGELFF.